This TCR beta chain was recorded in a study of T cell responses to AZD1222 COVID-19 vaccine. TCRdb keeps only in-frame clones here, not all; method: immunoSEQ multiplex PCR. This repertoire shows over 85,000 clones, 88% found once; its top ten account for roughly 1.5%. The ends lost 3 bases at V and 6 bases at J; junction bases unmatched: 7. Germline assignment: CDR1 MNHNS and CDR2 SASEGT. The CDR3 has 15 amino acids. The chain links TRBV6-1 to TRBJ1-5; 8 bases are a match to TRBD1. This sample comprised peripheral blood, obtained on day 0 of AZD1222 vaccination. This clonotype was obtained from an adult in good health. The CDR3 loop is CASSERTGLSQPQHF. CDR3 DNA: TGTGCCAGCAGTGAGAGGACAGGGCTGAGTCAGCCCCAGCATTTT.